This T cell receptor (beta chain) originates from a study of low-dose radiotherapy and immunotherapy resistance in tumors. Whole-study context: Dosing of intravenous cyclophosphamide at 200 mg/m2 occurred every two weeks and took place one day prior to radiation and immunotherapy.

Germline V gene sequence: CDR1 SGHDT, CDR2 YYEEEE. The ends were cut back, 0 bases at V and 5 bases at J, with 12 bases in the middle. The CDR3 contains 14 residues. TRAV and TRBV primers primed cDNA for both TCRalpha and TCRbeta. TCRs were put through about 20 PCR cycles of amplification with Phusion. A constant-region primer and the V-primer adapter served as the primer pair. TCRdb independently ran MiXCR on the reads; one entry per CDR3 protein. The sample shows around 9,800 distinct CDR3 sequences, approximately 72% of them seen only once. Along with nivolumab and ipilimumab, donors received aspirin, low-dose cyclophosphamide and low-dose radiotherapy. Tumors of eligible patients were advanced, solid and lacking tumor-infiltrating lymphocytes.

The receptor comes from a human donor with advanced metastatic prostate, ovarian, gallbladder or colorectal cancer (not recorded which). This table probably holds off-target reads from a library built for another chain. The chain recombines TRBV5-6 with TRBJ2-7, with D perhaps matching TRBD2 (5 bases). CDR3 residues: CASSLGLAGDEQYF. Here the CDR3 DNA reads TGTGCCAGCAGCTTGGGGCTAGCTGGTGACGAGCAGTACTTC. The full variable domain, in which reference TRBV5-6 and TRBJ2-7 provide the parts outside the CDR3, is DAGVTQSPTHLIKTRGQQVTLRCSPKSGHDTVSWYQQALGQGPQFIFQYYEEEERQRGNFPDRFSGHQFPNYSSELNVNALLLGDSALYLCASSLGLAGDEQYFGPGTRLTVT.